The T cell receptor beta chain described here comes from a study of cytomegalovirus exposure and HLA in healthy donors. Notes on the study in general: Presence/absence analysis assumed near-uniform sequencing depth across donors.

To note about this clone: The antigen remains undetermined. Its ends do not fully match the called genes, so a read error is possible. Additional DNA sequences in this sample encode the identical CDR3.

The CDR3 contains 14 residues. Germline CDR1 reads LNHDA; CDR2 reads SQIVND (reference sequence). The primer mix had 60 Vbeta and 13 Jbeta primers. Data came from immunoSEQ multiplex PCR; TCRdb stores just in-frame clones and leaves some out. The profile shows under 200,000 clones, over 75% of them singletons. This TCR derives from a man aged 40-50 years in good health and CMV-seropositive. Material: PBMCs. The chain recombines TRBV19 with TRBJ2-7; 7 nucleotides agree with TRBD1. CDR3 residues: CANPSPPQGVEQYF. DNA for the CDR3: TGCGCCAACCCATCCCCCCCCCAGGGGGTCGAGCAGTACTTC.